The subject of this entry is one T cell receptor (beta chain). Its antigen is unidentified. These data come from a study of cytomegalovirus exposure and HLA in healthy donors. Whole-study context: The platform used for the 120 validation repertoires matched that of the 666 first-cohort repertoires, a later analysis reported. Study-wide findings and caveats: Researchers catalogued 150 or so TCR beta chains as cytomegalovirus-associated. Reported performance of the classifier showed diagnosis of cytomegalovirus status with high specificity and sensitivity. Most TCR sequences were rare, but some public TCRs occurred in many donors.

Using immunoSEQ multiplex PCR, the repertoire was profiled, and TCRdb retains in-frame clones only, with some absent. The sample includes roughly 70,000 clones, roughly 96% of them seen just once. Input material: PBMCs. This clonotype was sampled from a man aged 18-30 years in good health and CMV-seronegative.

The CDR3 DNA reads as TGTGCCAGCAGCTTAGCGACAGGGGGTTCCTACGAGCAGTACTTC. Its translation is CASSLATGGSYEQYF. The genes are TRBV7-3 and TRBJ2-5; 9 bases map to TRBD1. Judging by the DNA end, TRBJ2-7 fits better; the J call may be wrong. The germline gives CDR1 SGHTA, CDR2 FQGTGA. The CDR3 extends over 15 amino acids.